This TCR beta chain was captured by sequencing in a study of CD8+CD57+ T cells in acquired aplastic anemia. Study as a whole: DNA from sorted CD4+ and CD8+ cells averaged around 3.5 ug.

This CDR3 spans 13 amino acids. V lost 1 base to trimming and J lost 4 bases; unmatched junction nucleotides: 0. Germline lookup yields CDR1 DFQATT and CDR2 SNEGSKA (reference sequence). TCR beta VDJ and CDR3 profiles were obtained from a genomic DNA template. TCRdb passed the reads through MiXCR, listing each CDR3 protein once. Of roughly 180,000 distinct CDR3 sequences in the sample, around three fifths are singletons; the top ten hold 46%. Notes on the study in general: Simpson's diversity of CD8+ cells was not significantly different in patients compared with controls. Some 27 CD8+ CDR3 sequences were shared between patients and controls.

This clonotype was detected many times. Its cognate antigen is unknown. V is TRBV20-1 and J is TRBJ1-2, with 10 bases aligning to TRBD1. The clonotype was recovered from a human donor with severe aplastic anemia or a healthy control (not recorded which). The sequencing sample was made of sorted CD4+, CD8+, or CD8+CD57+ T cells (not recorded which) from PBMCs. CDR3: CSARGTGGYGYTF. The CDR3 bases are TGCAGTGCTAGAGGGACAGGGGGCTATGGCTACACCTTC.